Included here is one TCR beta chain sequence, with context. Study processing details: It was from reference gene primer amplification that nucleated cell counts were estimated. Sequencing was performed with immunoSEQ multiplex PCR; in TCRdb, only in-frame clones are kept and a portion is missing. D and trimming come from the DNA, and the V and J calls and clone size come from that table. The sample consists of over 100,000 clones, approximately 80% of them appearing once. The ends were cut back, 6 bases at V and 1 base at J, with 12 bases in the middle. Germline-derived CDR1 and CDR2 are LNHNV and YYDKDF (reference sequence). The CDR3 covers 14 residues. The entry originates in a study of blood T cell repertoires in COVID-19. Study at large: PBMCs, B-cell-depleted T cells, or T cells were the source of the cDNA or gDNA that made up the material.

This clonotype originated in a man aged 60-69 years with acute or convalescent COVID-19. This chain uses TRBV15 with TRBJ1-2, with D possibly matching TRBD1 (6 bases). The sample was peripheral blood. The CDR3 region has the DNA TGTGCCACCAGTAGGGACAAGCATAACTATGGCTACACCTTC. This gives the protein CATSRDKHNYGYTF.